These T cell receptor beta chains were read from a single sample in a study of cytomegalovirus exposure and HLA in healthy donors. Method: immunoSEQ multiplex PCR; TCRdb's copy keeps in-frame clones and lacks some. The sample has 200,000 to 250,000 clones; over 80% are singletons. The sequenced sample was PBMCs. The origin of the receptors is a woman aged 25 to 39 in good health and CMV-seropositive. Both conserved end residues are part of each CDR3. The order of the fields is J gene, D gene, clone size, V gene, CDR3 DNA, CDR3 protein. The D gene is left open where the match is weak. A row's size may be missing; if present it is once, few, many or a size class.

TRBJ1-1 | . | once | TRBV10-3 | TGTGCCATCAGTGAGTCCCTCGGGGGTTGGGCTTTCTTT | CAISESLGGWAFF
TRBJ2-5 | TRBD2 | . | TRBV7-9 | TGTGCCAGCACTCAACTTACTAGCGGGAGAGAGACCCAGTACTTC | CASTQLTSGRETQYF
TRBJ2-1 | . | . | TRBV4-2 | TGTGCCAGCAGCCAAGGAAGGAGGCAGTTCTTC | CASSQGRRQFF
TRBJ2-1 | . | . | TRBV7-6 | TGTGCCAGCAGCTTATTTGCAGGGTCGGGTTACAATGAGCAGTTCTTC | CASSLFAGSGYNEQFF
TRBJ1-4 | . | . | TRBV7-2 | TGTGCCAGCAGCTTAGTCGGGGGCTTTCAAAATGAAAAACTGTTTTTT | CASSLVGGFQNEKLFF
TRBJ2-7 | . | . | TRBV5-1 | TGCGCCAGCAGCCCATCCTCCTACGAGCAGTACTTC | CASSPSSYEQYF
TRBJ2-7 | . | . | TRBV9 | TGTGCCAGCAGCCCGCGACTAGGTACATACGAGCAGTACTTC | CASSPRLGTYEQYF
TRBJ2-5 | . | once | TRBV5-1 | TGCGCCAGCAGCCTGGAGGGGGAGACCCAGTACTTC | CASSLEGETQYF
TRBJ2-3 | . | . | TRBV9 | TGTGCCAGCAGCGTAGGAGGAGGGGGGAGGACAGATACGCAGTATTTT | CASSVGGGGRTDTQYF
TRBJ2-6 | TRBD2 | few | TRBV4-3 | TGCGCCAGCAGCCGGGCGGGAGACCTAGCTGGGGCCAACGTCCTGACTTTC | CASSRAGDLAGANVLTF
TRBJ1-2 | . | . | TRBV7-9 | TGTGCCAGCAGCTTGTCCACAGGTGGCTACACCTTC | CASSLSTGGYTF
TRBJ2-3 | . | many | TRBV2 | TGTGCCAGCAGTGACGGACTTACTCGCACAGATACGCAGTATTTT | CASSDGLTRTDTQYF
TRBJ1-1 | . | . | TRBV5-1 | TGCGCCAGCAGCTTGGCACCGCGCACTGAAGCTTTCTTT | CASSLAPRTEAFF
TRBJ2-3 | . | . | TRBV25-1 | TGTGCCAGCATCGGGGATACGCAGTATTTT | CASIGDTQYF
TRBJ1-2 | . | medium-sized | TRBV11-2 | TGTGCCAGCAGCTCAACAGCCGTTTGGGGCTATGGCTACACCTTC | CASSSTAVWGYGYTF
TRBJ1-1 | . | . | TRBV7-2 | TGTGCCAGCAGCCCGGGCCCAGGGTCGGAGACTGAAGCTTTCTTT | CASSPGPGSETEAFF
TRBJ2-3 | TRBD2 | . | TRBV27 | TGTGCCAGCAGTTTAAGGATTAGCGGGAGCGGGGATACGCAGTATTTT | CASSLRISGSGDTQYF
TRBJ1-5 | . | . | TRBV6-1 | TGTGCCAGCCATTCGGGGGGCGGTCAGCCCCAGCATTTT | CASHSGGGQPQHF
TRBJ2-1 | TRBD2 | . | TRBV4-1 | TGCGCCAGCAGCCAATTAGCGGGAGGTATAAATGAGCAGTTCTTC | CASSQLAGGINEQFF
TRBJ2-7 | . | . | TRBV5-6 | TGTGCCAGCACCCGCTCCGGGATTACCTACGAGCAGTACTTC | CASTRSGITYEQYF
TRBJ1-2 | . | . | TRBV2 | TGTGCCAGCACCCTGGGGGAGGAAGGCTACACCTTC | CASTLGEEGYTF
TRBJ2-1 | TRBD2 | . | TRBV9 | TGTGCCAGCAGTGTCGGGGTGTACGGTAGGGGAGGGGATGAGCAGTTCTTC | CASSVGVYGRGGDEQFF
TRBJ2-2 | TRBD1 | once | TRBV4-3 | TGCGCCAGCAGCCAGCGGACAGGCACCGGGGAGCTGTTTTTT | CASSQRTGTGELFF
TRBJ1-2 | . | . | TRBV7-2 | TGTGCCAGCAGCTTAGTCCCGGGGGAAAAAGGCTACACCTTC | CASSLVPGEKGYTF
TRBJ2-1 | TRBD2 | . | TRBV28 | TGTGCCAGCAGTTCCGGTTTGTTGGGAGGGCTTATTGAGCAGTTCTTC | CASSSGLLGGLIEQFF
TRBJ1-2 | . | . | TRBV4-3 | TGCGCCAGCAGCCAAGATCTCGGGTTTTATGGCTACACCTTC | CASSQDLGFYGYTF
TRBJ1-2 | TRBD1 | once | TRBV10-3 | TGTGCCATCAGTGGTTCGGGACAGGGCGATGGCTACACCTTC | CAISGSGQGDGYTF
TRBJ2-3 | . | . | TRBV29-1 | TGCAGCGTTGAGAAGGGGACTAGCACAGATACGCAGTATTTT | CSVEKGTSTDTQYF
TRBJ2-7 | TRBD1 | . | TRBV7-6 | TGTGCCAGCAGCCTAGGACAGGGACCCACTTACGAGCAGTACTTC | CASSLGQGPTYEQYF
TRBJ1-4 | . | . | TRBV4-1 | TGCGCCAGCAGCCAAGAAGGGTATGGGGAAAAACTGTTTTTT | CASSQEGYGEKLFF
TRBJ2-1 | TRBD2 | . | TRBV2 | TGTGCCGCCCGACTAGCGGGAGTATACAATGAGCAGTTCTTC | CAARLAGVYNEQFF
TRBJ2-5 | . | . | TRBV2 | TGTGCCAGCAGGAAGTCCGGAGGCCAGTACTTC | CASRKSGGQYF
TRBJ1-3 | . | . | TRBV6-5 | TGTGCCAGCAGTTACTCTATATCAGGAACCGGAAACACCATATATTTT | CASSYSISGTGNTIYF
TRBJ2-7 | . | . | TRBV9 | TGTGCCAGCAGCGAGGGGGACACCTACGAGCAGTACTTC | CASSEGDTYEQYF
TRBJ2-7 | . | . | TRBV7-9 | TGTGCCAGCAGCGTCGGACAACCTCAGTACGAGCAGTACTTC | CASSVGQPQYEQYF
TRBJ2-1 | TRBD2 | . | TRBV5-1 | TGCGCCAGCACCTTAGCGGGGACCTACAATGAGCAGTTCTTC | CASTLAGTYNEQFF
TRBJ2-7 | . | . | TRBV5-6 | TGTGCCAGCAGCTCGCGGGACATGCATACCTACGAGCAGTACTTC | CASSSRDMHTYEQYF
TRBJ2-3 | TRBD1 | . | TRBV27 | TGTGCCAGCAGTCCACACCGGACAGGGGGGCGGACAGATACGCAGTATTTT | CASSPHRTGGRTDTQYF
TRBJ2-1 | . | . | TRBV28 | TGTGCCAGCACCTTACTCAGGGGGGAAGTCAATGAGCAGTTCTTC | CASTLLRGEVNEQFF
TRBJ1-5 | . | few | TRBV19 | TGTGCCAGTAGTATTCACGGCTACCAGCCCCAGCATTTT | CASSIHGYQPQHF
TRBJ2-1 | . | . | TRBV15 | TGTGCCACCAGCAGGATAGCTAGCTTGGGGTCGAGTAATGAGCAGTTCTTC | CATSRIASLGSSNEQFF